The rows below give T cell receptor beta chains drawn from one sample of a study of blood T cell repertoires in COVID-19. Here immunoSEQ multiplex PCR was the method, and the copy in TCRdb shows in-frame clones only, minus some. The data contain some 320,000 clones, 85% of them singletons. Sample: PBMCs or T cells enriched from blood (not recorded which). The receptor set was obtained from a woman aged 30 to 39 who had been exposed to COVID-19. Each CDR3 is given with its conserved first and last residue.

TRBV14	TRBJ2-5	CASSQVLALRLKRHSQYF
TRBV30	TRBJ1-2	CAWSTGTGGYGYTF
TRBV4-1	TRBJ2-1	CASSQRTGDPNEQFF
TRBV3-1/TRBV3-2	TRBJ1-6	CASSQDEGLMVNSPLHF
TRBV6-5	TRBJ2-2	CAIALGLNTGELFF
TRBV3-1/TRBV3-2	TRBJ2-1	CASSQENSGGNEQFF
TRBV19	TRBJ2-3	CASSIPGNSDTQYF
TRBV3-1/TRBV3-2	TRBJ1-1	CASSQGGQAGTEAFF
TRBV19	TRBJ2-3	CASRPGTATDTQYF
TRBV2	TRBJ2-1	CASSEGPSGKYNEQFF
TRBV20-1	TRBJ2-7	CSAGQSYEQYF
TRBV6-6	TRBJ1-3	CASTYSGNTIYF
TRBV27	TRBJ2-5	CASSLRTARQETQYF
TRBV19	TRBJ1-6	CASMRTAQNNSPLHF
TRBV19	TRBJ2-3	CASRGQGLTDTQYF
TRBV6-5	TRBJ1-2	CASRVSGQYGYTF
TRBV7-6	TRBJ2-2	CASSPRLAEATGELFF
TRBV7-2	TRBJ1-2	CASSLGAFNYGYTF
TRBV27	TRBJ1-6	CASGRNNSPLHF
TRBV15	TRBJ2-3	CATSRRSGQGSDTQYF
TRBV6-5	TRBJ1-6	CASSLEGSSYNSPLHF
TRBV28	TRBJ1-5	CASSLYGTPYSNQPQHF
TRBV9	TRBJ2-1	CASSVTSSGRAYNEQFF
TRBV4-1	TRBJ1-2	CASSQDPGQISSLENYGYTF
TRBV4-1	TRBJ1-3	CASSQGYGLLSGNTIYF
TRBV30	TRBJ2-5	CAWDGQGETQYF
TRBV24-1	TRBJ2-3	CATSDNSGGYTSTDTQYF
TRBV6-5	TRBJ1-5	CASSNRGNQPQHF
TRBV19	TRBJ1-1	CASSPTGGLNTEAFF
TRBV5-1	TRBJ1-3	CASTTSGASGNTIYF
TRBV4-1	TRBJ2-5	CASTSGHSGETQYF
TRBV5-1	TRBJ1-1	CASSFSLGQGYTEAFF
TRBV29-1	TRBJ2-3	CSVVGGATDTQYF
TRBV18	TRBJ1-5	CASSPPGYSNQPQHF
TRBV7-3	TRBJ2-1	CASSLMRGFYNEQFF
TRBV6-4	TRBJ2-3	CASSERAGGPGDTQYF
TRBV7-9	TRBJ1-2	CASSLLSGNYGYTF
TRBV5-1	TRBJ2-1	CASSRASGYNEQFF
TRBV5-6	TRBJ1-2	CASSYRDRAVYGYTF
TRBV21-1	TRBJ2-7	CASSNGPPASPGSYEQYF
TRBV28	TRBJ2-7	CASSPSWTGGREQYF
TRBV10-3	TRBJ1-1	CAIRDRWDTEAFF